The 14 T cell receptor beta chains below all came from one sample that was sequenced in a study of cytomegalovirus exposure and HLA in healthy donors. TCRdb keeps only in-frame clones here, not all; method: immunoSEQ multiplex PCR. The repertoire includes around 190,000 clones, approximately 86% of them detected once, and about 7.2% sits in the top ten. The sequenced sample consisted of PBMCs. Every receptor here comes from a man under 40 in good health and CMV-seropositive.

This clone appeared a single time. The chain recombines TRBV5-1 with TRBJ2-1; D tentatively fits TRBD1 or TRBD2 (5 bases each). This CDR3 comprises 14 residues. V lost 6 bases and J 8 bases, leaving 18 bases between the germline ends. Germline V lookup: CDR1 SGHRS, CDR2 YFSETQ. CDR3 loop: CASNRDPGGDEQFF. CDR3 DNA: TGCGCCAGCAACCGGGACCCCGGTGGTGATGAGCAGTTCTTC.

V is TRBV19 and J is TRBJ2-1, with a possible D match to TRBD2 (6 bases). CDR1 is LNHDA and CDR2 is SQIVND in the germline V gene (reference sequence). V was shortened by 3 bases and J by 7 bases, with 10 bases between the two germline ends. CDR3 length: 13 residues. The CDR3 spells CASSIGGRNEQFF. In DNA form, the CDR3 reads TGTGCCAGTAGTATCGGGGGAAGGAATGAGCAGTTCTTC.

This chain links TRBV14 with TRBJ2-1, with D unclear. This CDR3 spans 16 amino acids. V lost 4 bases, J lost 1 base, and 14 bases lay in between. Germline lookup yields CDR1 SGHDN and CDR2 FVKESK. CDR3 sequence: CASSLPRRRSYNEQFF. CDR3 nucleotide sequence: TGTGCCAGCAGCCTGCCCAGGCGTAGGTCCTACAATGAGCAGTTCTTC.

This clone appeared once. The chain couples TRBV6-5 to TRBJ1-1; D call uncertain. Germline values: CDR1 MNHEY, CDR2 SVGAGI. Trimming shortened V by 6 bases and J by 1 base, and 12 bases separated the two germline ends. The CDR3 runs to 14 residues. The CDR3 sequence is CASSSPGSNTEAFF. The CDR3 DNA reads TGTGCCAGCAGCTCCCCCGGGTCGAACACTGAAGCTTTCTTT.

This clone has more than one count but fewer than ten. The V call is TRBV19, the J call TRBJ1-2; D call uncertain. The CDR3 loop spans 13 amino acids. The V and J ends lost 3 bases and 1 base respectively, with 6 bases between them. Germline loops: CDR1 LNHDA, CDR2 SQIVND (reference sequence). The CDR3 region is CASSITDNYGYTF. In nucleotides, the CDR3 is TGTGCCAGTAGTATCACAGATAACTATGGCTACACCTTC.

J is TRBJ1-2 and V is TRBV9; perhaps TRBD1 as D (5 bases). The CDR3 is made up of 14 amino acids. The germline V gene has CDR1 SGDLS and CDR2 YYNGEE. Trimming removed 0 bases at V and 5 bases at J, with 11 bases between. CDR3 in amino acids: CASSVGPEGYGYTF. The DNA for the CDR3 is TGTGCCAGCAGCGTAGGGCCAGAGGGGTATGGCTACACCTTC.

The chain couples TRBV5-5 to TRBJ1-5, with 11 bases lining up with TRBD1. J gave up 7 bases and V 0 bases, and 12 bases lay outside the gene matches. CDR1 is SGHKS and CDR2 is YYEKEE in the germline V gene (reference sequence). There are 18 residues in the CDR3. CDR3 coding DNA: TGTGCCAGCAGCTTGGGACCCGGGACAGGGGGTCTACGGCAGCCCCAGCATTTT. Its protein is CASSLGPGTGGLRQPQHF.

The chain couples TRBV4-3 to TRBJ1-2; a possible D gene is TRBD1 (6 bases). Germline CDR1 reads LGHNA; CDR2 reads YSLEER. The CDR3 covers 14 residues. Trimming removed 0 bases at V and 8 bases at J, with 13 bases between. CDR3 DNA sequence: TGCGCCAGCAGCCAAGACGAACAGGGTGGCGGCTACACCTTC. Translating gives CASSQDEQGGGYTF.

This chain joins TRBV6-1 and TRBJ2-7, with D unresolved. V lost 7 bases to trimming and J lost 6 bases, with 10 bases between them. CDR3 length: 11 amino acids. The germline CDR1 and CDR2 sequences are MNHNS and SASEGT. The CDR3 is CASTTVGEQYF. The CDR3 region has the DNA TGTGCCAGCACTACAGTCGGCGAGCAGTACTTC.

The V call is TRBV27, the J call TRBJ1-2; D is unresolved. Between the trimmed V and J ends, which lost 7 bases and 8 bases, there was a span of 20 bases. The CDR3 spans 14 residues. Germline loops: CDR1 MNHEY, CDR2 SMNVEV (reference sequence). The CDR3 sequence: CASTPLNPGAGYTF. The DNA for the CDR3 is TGTGCCAGCACCCCCCTTAACCCTGGTGCGGGCTACACCTTC.

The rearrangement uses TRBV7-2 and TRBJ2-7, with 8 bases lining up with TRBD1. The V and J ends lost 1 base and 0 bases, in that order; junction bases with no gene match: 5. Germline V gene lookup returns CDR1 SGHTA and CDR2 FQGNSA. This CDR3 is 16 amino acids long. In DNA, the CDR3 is TGTGCCAGCAGCTTAGTATCAGGGGGCTTCTCCTACGAGCAGTACTTC. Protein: CASSLVSGGFSYEQYF.

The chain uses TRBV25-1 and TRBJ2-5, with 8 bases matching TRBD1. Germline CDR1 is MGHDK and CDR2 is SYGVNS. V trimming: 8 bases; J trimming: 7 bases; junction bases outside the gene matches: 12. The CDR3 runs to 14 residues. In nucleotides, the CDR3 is TGTGCCAGCGCTCTGGGCGGGACAGGCCTGACCCAGTACTTC. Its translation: CASALGGTGLTQYF.

The CDR3 DNA reads TGCGCCAGCAGCCAAGTGGTGTGGGGACCCCAGCATTTT. Translating it yields CASSQVVWGPQHF. This chain links TRBV4-3 with TRBJ1-5; D not resolved. CDR3 size: 13 residues. V shed 1 base and J shed 10 bases, with 11 bases lying between them. Germline V gene sequence: CDR1 LGHNA, CDR2 YSLEER.

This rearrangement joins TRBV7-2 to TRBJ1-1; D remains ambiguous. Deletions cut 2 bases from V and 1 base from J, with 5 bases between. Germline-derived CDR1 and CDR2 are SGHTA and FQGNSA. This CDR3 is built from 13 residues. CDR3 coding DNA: TGTGCCAGCAGCTTATCGAGGAACACTGAAGCTTTCTTT. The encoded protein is CASSLSRNTEAFF. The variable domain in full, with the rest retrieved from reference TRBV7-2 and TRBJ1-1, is GAGVSQSPSNKVTEKGKDVELRCDPISGHTALYWYRQSLGQGLEFLIYFQGNSAPDKSGLPSDRFSAERTGGSVSTLTIQRTQQEDSAVYLCASSLSRNTEAFFGQGTRLTVV.